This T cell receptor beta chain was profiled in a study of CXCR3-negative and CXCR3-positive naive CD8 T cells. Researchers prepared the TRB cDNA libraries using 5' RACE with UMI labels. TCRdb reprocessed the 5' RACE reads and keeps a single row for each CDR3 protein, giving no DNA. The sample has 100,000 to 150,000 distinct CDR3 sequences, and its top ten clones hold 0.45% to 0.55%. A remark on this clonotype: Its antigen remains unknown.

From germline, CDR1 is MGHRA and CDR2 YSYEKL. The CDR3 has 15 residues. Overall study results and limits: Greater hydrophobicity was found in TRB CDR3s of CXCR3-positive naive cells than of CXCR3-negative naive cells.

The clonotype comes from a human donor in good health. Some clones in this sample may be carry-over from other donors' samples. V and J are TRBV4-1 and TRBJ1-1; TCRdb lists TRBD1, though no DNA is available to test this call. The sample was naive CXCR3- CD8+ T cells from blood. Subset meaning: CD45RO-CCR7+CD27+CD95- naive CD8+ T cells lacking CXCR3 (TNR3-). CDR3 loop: CASSQMGGADTEAFF.